This TCR beta chain was documented in a study of T-cell reconstitution after alpha-beta-depleted transplantation in children. The TCRbeta library was prepared with unique molecular identifiers. TCRdb passed the PCR reads through MiXCR, listing each CDR3 protein once. Counted here are roughly 610,000 distinct CDR3 sequences, roughly a tenth occurring once; the ten biggest clones make up about 4%. Trimming removed 4 bases from V and 5 bases from J, with 18 bases in between. The germline gives CDR1 MGHRA, CDR2 YSYEKL. The CDR3 covers 15 residues. The V gene is TRBV4-1, the J gene TRBJ2-7, with D possibly TRBD2 on 6 matching bases. This TCR was recovered from a human donor who donated a stem cell graft to a child with acute myeloid leukemia. The source was PBMCs from the stem cell graft donor, collected from the stem cell graft. CDR3 coding DNA: TGCGCCAGCAGCCTAACGGGACTTTGGCGGGACGAGCAGTACTTC. Protein sequence: CASSLTGLWRDEQYF.